This T cell receptor beta chain comes out of a study of cytomegalovirus exposure and HLA in healthy donors. Study-level information: As released early, the data held around 80 million unique TCRs from HLA-typed donors.

The CDR3 contains 11 residues. In germline, CDR1 is SEHNR, CDR2 FQNEAQ (reference sequence). Trimming cost V 5 bases and J 6 bases, with 8 bases left between them. Primers for the PCR totalled 60 Vbeta and 13 Jbeta. Some clones are missing from TCRdb's copy, which holds only in-frame ones; the method was immunoSEQ multiplex PCR. This table holds approximately 140,000 clones, about 80% found once. V is TRBV7-9 and J is TRBJ2-7, with D possibly matching TRBD2 (5 bases). Sequencing was carried out using PBMCs. The TCR comes from a woman aged 50 to 60 in good health and CMV-seronegative. The CDR3 reads CASSEGREQYF. The CDR3 DNA follows: TGTGCCAGCAGCGAGGGCCGCGAGCAGTACTTC.